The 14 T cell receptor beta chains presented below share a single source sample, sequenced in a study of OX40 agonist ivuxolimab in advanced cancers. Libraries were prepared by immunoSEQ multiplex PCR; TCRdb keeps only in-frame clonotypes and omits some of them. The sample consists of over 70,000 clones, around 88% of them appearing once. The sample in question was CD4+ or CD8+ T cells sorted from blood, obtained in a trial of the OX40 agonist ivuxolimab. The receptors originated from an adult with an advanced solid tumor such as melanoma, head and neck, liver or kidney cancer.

The CDR3 loop is CASSVLAGIRETQYF. The CDR3 DNA reads TGTGCCAGCAGCGTACTAGCGGGGATCCGGGAGACCCAGTACTTC. This sequence joins TRBV2 and TRBJ2-5; 10 nucleotides agree with TRBD2. This CDR3 has 15 residues. The V gene's germline CDR1 is SNHLY and CDR2 FYNNEI. V lost 6 bases to trimming and J lost 5 bases; unmatched junction nucleotides: 9.

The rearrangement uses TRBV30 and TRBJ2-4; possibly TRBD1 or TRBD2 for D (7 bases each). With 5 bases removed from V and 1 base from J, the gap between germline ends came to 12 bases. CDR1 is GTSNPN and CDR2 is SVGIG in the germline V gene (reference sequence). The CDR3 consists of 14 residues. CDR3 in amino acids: CAWDREGAKNIQYF. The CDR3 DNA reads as TGTGCCTGGGACAGGGAGGGGGCCAAAAACATTCAGTACTTC.

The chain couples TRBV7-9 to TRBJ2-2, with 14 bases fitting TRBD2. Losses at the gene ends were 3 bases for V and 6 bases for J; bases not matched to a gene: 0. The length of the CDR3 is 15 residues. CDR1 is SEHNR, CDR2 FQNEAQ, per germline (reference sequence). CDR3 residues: CASSLTSGRAGELFF. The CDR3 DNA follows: TGTGCCAGCAGCTTGACTAGCGGGAGGGCCGGGGAGCTGTTTTTT.

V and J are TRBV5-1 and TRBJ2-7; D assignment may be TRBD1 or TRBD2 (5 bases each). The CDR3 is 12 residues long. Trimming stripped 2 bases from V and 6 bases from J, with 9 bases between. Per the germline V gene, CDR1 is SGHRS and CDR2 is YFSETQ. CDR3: CASSFVGGEQYF. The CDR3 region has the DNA TGCGCCAGCAGCTTTGTTGGGGGCGAGCAGTACTTC.

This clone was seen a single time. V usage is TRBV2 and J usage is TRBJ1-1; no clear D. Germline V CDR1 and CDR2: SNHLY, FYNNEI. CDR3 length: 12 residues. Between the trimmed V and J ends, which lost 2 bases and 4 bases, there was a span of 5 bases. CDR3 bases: TGTGCCAGCAGTGAATCGACCACTGAAGCTTTCTTT. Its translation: CASSESTTEAFF.

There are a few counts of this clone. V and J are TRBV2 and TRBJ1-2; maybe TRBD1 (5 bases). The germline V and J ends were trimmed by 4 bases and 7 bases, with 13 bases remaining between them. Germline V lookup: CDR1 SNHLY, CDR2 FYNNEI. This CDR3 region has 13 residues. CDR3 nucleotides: TGTGCCAGCAGTGTCGGGGCCGCCGGTGGCTACACCTTC. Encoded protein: CASSVGAAGGYTF.

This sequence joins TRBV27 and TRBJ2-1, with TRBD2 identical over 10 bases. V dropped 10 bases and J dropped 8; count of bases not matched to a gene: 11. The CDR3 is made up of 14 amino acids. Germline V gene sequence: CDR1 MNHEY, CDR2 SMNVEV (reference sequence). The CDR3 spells CATTPAGGLYEQFF. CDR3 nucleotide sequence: TGTGCCACCACCCCAGCGGGGGGGCTGTATGAGCAGTTCTTC.

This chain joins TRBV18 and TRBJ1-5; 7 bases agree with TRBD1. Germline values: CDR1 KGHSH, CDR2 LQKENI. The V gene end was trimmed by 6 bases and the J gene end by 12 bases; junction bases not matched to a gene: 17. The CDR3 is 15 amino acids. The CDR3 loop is CASSPHTLDRASQHF. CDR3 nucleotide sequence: TGTGCCAGCTCTCCTCATACACTCGACAGGGCCAGCCAGCATTTT.

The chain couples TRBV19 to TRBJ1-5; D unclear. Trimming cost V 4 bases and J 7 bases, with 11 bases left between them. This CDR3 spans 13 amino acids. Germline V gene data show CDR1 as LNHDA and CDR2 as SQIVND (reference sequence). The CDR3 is CASSNWDGQPQHF. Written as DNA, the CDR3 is TGTGCCAGTAGTAACTGGGATGGCCAGCCCCAGCATTTT.

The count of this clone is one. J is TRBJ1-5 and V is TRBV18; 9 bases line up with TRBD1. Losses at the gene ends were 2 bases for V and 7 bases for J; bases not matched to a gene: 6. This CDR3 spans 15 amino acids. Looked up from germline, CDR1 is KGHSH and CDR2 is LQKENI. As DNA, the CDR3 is TGTGCCAGCTCACCAGAACAGGGGGCAATCCAGCCCCAGCATTTT. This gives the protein CASSPEQGAIQPQHF.

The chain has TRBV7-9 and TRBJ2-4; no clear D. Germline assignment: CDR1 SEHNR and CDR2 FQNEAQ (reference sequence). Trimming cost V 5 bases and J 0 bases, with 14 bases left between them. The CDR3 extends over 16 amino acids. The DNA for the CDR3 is TGTGCCAGCAGCCCCTCGCCCGGATTAGCCAAAAACATTCAGTACTTC. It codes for CASSPSPGLAKNIQYF.

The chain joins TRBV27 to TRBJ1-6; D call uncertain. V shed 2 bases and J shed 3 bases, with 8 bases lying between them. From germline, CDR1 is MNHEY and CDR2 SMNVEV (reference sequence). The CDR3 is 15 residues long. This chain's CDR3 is CASSLLADYNSPLHF. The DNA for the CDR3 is TGTGCCAGCAGTTTACTGGCAGACTATAATTCACCCCTCCACTTT.

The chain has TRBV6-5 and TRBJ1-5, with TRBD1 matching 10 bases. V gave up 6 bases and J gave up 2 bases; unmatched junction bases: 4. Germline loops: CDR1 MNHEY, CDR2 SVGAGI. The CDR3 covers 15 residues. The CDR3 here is CASRSTGGGNQPQHF. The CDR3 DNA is TGTGCCAGCAGGTCGACAGGGGGCGGCAATCAGCCCCAGCATTTT.

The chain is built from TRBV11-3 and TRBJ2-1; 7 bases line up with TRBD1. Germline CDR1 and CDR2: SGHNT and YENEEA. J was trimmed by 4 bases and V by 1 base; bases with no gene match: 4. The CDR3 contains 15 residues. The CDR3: CASSLGTGNYNEQFF. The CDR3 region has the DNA TGTGCCAGCAGCTTAGGGACAGGAAATTACAATGAGCAGTTCTTC.